Presented here are 28 T cell receptor beta chains from one specimen sequenced in a study of beta chain features in type 1 diabetes. The whole isolated RNA underwent reverse transcription, so sequencing captured expressed TCRB transcripts. Produced via immunoSEQ multiplex PCR; TCRdb's table is partial and in-frame only. The repertoire has about 620,000 clones, around a sixth of them found once; the top ten carry approximately 0.099%. Sequenced input: naive CD4+ T cells from blood. The receptors derive from a man aged 18 to 29 in good health.

This clone is a singleton in its sample. This chain joins TRBV2 and TRBJ1-5, with a tentative D call TRBD1 (6 bases). Germline V lookup: CDR1 SNHLY, CDR2 FYNNEI. The CDR3 contains 15 residues. V shed 7 bases and J shed 4 bases, with 17 bases lying between them. The CDR3 reads CASTTQGYGNQPQHF. In DNA, the CDR3 is TGTGCCAGCACTACACAGGGCTATGGGAATCAGCCCCAGCATTTT. Full variable domain (missing parts from reference TRBV2 and TRBJ1-5): EPEVTQTPSHQVTQMGQEVILRCVPISNHLYFYWYRQILGQKVEFLVSFYNNEISEKSEIFDDQFSVERPDGSNFTLKIRSTKLEDSAMYFCASTTQGYGNQPQHFGDGTRLSIL.

The chain recombines TRBV5-1 with TRBJ2-5; D is perhaps TRBD1 (6 bases). This CDR3 comprises 15 residues. The germline gives CDR1 SGHRS, CDR2 YFSETQ. Between the trimmed V and J ends, which lost 0 bases and 4 bases, there was a span of 13 bases. The CDR3 sequence is CASSLAAQGGETQYF. The CDR3 region has the DNA TGCGCCAGCAGCTTGGCGGCTCAAGGGGGAGAGACCCAGTACTTC.

In this sample, this clone turned up a few times. The chain combines TRBV6-6 with TRBJ2-1, with TRBD2 as a possible D gene (5 bases). Germline CDR1 and CDR2: MNHNY and SVGAGI (reference sequence). This CDR3 is 12 amino acids long. Trimming shortened V by 6 bases and J by 10 bases, and 13 bases separated the two germline ends. CDR3 DNA sequence: TGTGCCAGCAGAGCGAGGGCCAGAGAGCAGTTCTTC. It yields the protein CASRARAREQFF.

This clone was detected a few times. The chain uses TRBV11-1 and TRBJ1-3; D unclear. Germline CDR1 and CDR2: SGHAT and FQDESV (reference sequence). This CDR3 comprises 14 residues. Trimming cost V 8 bases and J 0 bases, with 11 bases left between them. The CDR3 spells CASRSWISGNTIYF. In DNA, the CDR3 is TGTGCCAGCCGCTCATGGATCTCTGGAAACACCATATATTTT. Combining the CDR3 with reference TRBV11-1 and TRBJ1-3 gives the whole variable domain EAEVAQSPRYKITEKSQAVAFWCDPISGHATLYWYRQILGQGPELLVQFQDESVVDDSQLPKDRFSAERLKGVDSTLKIQPAELGDSAMYLCASRSWISGNTIYFGEGSWLTVV.

J is TRBJ2-7 and V is TRBV6-5, with D possibly TRBD2 on 6 matching bases. Per germline, CDR1 MNHEY and CDR2 SVGAGI. This CDR3 spans 14 amino acids. Trimming took 8 bases from V and 0 from J, leaving 14 bases between them. CDR3 DNA sequence: TGTGCCAGCCGAAGACGGGGGAGCTCCTACGAGCAGTACTTC. It encodes CASRRRGSSYEQYF.

This clone was picked up a small number of times. The chain carries TRBV7-3 and TRBJ1-1; D gene unclear. This CDR3 region has 13 residues. Germline V gives CDR1 SGHTA, CDR2 FQGTGA. V gave up 2 bases and J gave up 2 bases, with 6 bases separating them. CDR3 sequence (DNA): TGTGCCAGCAGCTTACGTAGCAACACTGAAGCTTTCTTT. This gives the protein CASSLRSNTEAFF.

This clone appeared a few times. The chain recombines TRBV18 with TRBJ1-1; tentatively, D is TRBD1 (6 bases). This CDR3 comprises 15 residues. Looked up from germline, CDR1 is KGHSH and CDR2 is LQKENI. The V end was cut by 3 bases, the J end by 8 bases, with 19 bases between. In nucleotides, the CDR3 is TGTGCCAGCTCACCCTACAGGGTCGAACGCACAGAAGCTTTCTTT. It yields the protein CASSPYRVERTEAFF.

This clone has more than one count but fewer than ten. V is TRBV9 and J is TRBJ2-3; D gene unclear. With 2 bases removed from V and 2 bases from J, the gap between germline ends came to 9 bases. Germline V gene lookup returns CDR1 SGDLS and CDR2 YYNGEE. The CDR3 spans 14 residues. CDR3 DNA sequence: TGTGCCAGCAGCGTCGACCCAATCACAGATACGCAGTATTTT. Translating gives CASSVDPITDTQYF.

In this sample, this clone turned up a few times. The chain carries TRBV19 and TRBJ1-2, with TRBD1 matching over 7 bases. This CDR3 is 15 amino acids long. The V segment lost 5 bases and the J segment 2 bases; nucleotides outside the gene matches: 8. Per germline, CDR1 LNHDA and CDR2 SQIVND (reference sequence). CDR3 nucleotide sequence: TGTGCCAGTAGTTCTGGGACACAGGGGAACTATGGCTACACCTTC. This encodes CASSSGTQGNYGYTF.

In this sample, this clone turned up a few times. The rearrangement uses TRBV10-3 and TRBJ2-7; 9 bases agree with TRBD1. V trimming: 6 bases; J trimming: 4 bases; junction bases outside the gene matches: 10. CDR3 length equals 15 residues. From germline, CDR1 is ENHRY and CDR2 SYGVKD. CDR3 DNA sequence: TGTGCCATCAGACCCCTCCGGGACAGGGAATACGAGCAGTACTTC. Translating it yields CAIRPLRDREYEQYF.

This chain uses TRBV6-5 with TRBJ1-5, with TRBD1 as a possible D gene (5 bases). The germline V gene has CDR1 MNHEY and CDR2 SVGAGI. The CDR3 runs to 13 residues. Trimming took off 5 bases at V and 6 bases at J, with 11 bases between the two ends. CDR3 in amino acids: CASSLLRGQPQHF. The CDR3 region has the DNA TGTGCCAGCAGTCTACTGAGGGGTCAGCCCCAGCATTTT.

The DNA of the CDR3 is TGTGCCAGCGGAGCAGGAGTTTTGTTTTTT. Protein sequence: CASGAGVLFF. This chain uses TRBV28 with TRBJ1-4; no clear D gene. The ends were cut back, 8 bases at V and 15 bases at J, with 13 bases in the middle. Germline assignment: CDR1 MDHEN and CDR2 SYDVKM. The CDR3 sequence is 10 residues long. The entire variable domain, with the rest obtained from reference TRBV28 and TRBJ1-4, is as follows: DVKVTQSSRYLVKRTGEKVFLECVQDMDHENMFWYRQDPGLGLRLIYFSYDVKMKEKGDIPEGYSVSREKKERFSLILESASTNQTSMYLCASGAGVLFFGSGTQLSVL.

The V call is TRBV18, the J call TRBJ1-4; 8 bases map to TRBD1. The germline CDR1 and CDR2 sequences are KGHSH and LQKENI. Trimming at V came to 0 bases and at J to 7 bases, leaving 4 bases not matched to a gene. The CDR3 totals 15 residues. CDR3 nucleotides: TGTGCCAGCTCACCACCAAATGACAGGGGTGAAAAACTGTTTTTT. Its protein product is CASSPPNDRGEKLFF.

The J gene is TRBJ2-5, the V gene TRBV6-1; D possibly matches TRBD1 or TRBD2 (5 bases each). Trimming shortened V by 7 bases and J by 9 bases, and 18 bases separated the two germline ends. This CDR3 has 13 residues. Germline values: CDR1 MNHNS, CDR2 SASEGT. The DNA of the CDR3 is TGTGCCAGCACCGAAGAGGGGAAGTGGGCCCAGTACTTC. It encodes CASTEEGKWAQYF.

This chain connects TRBV5-1 to TRBJ2-1; TRBD2 matches at 14 bases. Looked up from germline, CDR1 is SGHRS and CDR2 is YFSETQ. The length of the CDR3 is 18 residues. V shed 4 bases and J 9 bases; nucleotides not matched to a gene: 15. The CDR3 sequence: CASSPGQTGTSGSGEQFF. CDR3 coding DNA: TGCGCCAGCAGCCCAGGACAAACCGGGACTAGCGGGAGTGGTGAGCAGTTCTTC.

This chain links TRBV9 with TRBJ2-3; unclear D gene. The CDR3 runs to 15 residues. With 4 bases removed from V and 0 bases from J, the gap between germline ends came to 12 bases. CDR1 SGDLS and CDR2 YYNGEE come from the germline V gene. The CDR3 DNA reads TGTGCCAGCAGCCCAACCCCGGCCAGCACAGATACGCAGTATTTT. Residues: CASSPTPASTDTQYF.

The gene calls are TRBV30 and TRBJ2-7; D may be TRBD1 (5 bases). This CDR3 spans 11 amino acids. Per the germline V gene, CDR1 is GTSNPN and CDR2 is SVGIG (reference sequence). The germline V and J ends were trimmed by 3 bases and 7 bases, with 10 bases remaining between them. CDR3 protein: CAWSRAKEQYF. DNA of the CDR3: TGTGCCTGGAGCAGGGCTAAAGAGCAGTACTTC. Using reference TRBV30 and TRBJ2-7 for the parts outside the CDR3, the full variable domain is SQTIHQWPATLVQPVGSPLSLECTVEGTSNPNLYWYRQAAGRGLQLLFYSVGIGQISSEVPQNLSASRPQDRQFILSSKKLLLSDSGFYLCAWSRAKEQYFGPGTRLTVT.

This clone has a handful of counts. This chain links TRBV14 with TRBJ2-7; D possibly corresponds to TRBD1 (5 bases). The CDR3 spans 16 residues. Trimming stripped 0 bases from V and 6 bases from J, with 18 bases between. Germline values: CDR1 SGHDN, CDR2 FVKESK. The CDR3 coding sequence is TGTGCCAGCAGCCAAGACCTTATAGGGGCAGGTCGCGAGCAGTACTTC. It encodes CASSQDLIGAGREQYF. The whole variable domain, filled in from reference TRBV14 and TRBJ2-7, reads EAGVTQFPSHSVIEKGQTVTLRCDPISGHDNLYWYRRVMGKEIKFLLHFVKESKQDESGMPNNRFLAERTGGTYSTLKVQPAELEDSGVYFCASSQDLIGAGREQYFGPGTRLTVT.

The chain is built from TRBV7-2 and TRBJ2-2; D unclear. Trimming took 2 bases from V and 3 from J, leaving 7 bases between them. CDR1 SGHTA and CDR2 FQGNSA come from the germline V gene. The CDR3 covers 14 residues. CDR3 region: CASSLTGYTGELFF. CDR3 sequence (DNA): TGTGCCAGCAGCTTAACTGGGTACACCGGGGAGCTGTTTTTT. The whole variable domain, remainder taken from reference TRBV7-2 and TRBJ2-2, is GAGVSQSPSNKVTEKGKDVELRCDPISGHTALYWYRQSLGQGLEFLIYFQGNSAPDKSGLPSDRFSAERTGGSVSTLTIQRTQQEDSAVYLCASSLTGYTGELFFGEGSRLTVL.

This clone showed up just a few times. The gene calls are TRBV28 and TRBJ2-2; D tentatively fits TRBD1 or TRBD2 (5 bases each). The V gene's germline CDR1 is MDHEN and CDR2 SYDVKM. This CDR3 is built from 19 residues. V lost 3 bases and J 0 bases, leaving 20 bases between the germline ends. The chain's CDR3 is CASSFKIGASSANTGELFF. In DNA form, the CDR3 reads TGTGCCAGCAGTTTTAAGATTGGGGCTAGCAGCGCGAACACCGGGGAGCTGTTTTTT.

This clone was counted only a few times. The chain joins TRBV27 to TRBJ2-4, with D maybe TRBD1 (5 bases). V was trimmed by 6 bases and J by 2 bases, leaving 8 bases between them. There are 13 residues in the CDR3. CDR1 is MNHEY and CDR2 is SMNVEV in the germline V gene (reference sequence). CDR3 nucleotide sequence: TGTGCCAGCAGGCAGGGAACCAAAAACATTCAGTACTTC. Its protein product is CASRQGTKNIQYF.

This clone has more than one count but fewer than ten. The J gene is TRBJ2-5, the V gene TRBV7-9; TRBD1 matches at 8 bases. The germline gives CDR1 SEHNR, CDR2 FQNEAQ (reference sequence). After removal of 0 bases from V and 5 bases from J, the junction contained 2 bases not matched to a gene. The CDR3 has 14 amino acids. The DNA of the CDR3 is TGTGCCAGCAGCTTAGCTCAGGGGGCGGAGACCCAGTACTTC. Its protein product is CASSLAQGAETQYF.

The chain is built from TRBV13 and TRBJ1-1; possible D gene TRBD1, 5 bases. Between the trimmed V and J ends, which lost 0 bases and 1 base, there was a span of 9 bases. CDR1 is PRHDT, CDR2 FYEKMQ, per germline (reference sequence). The CDR3 has 15 amino acids. The CDR3 spells CASSLGGGENTEAFF. The CDR3 bases are TGTGCCAGCAGCTTAGGGGGAGGGGAGAACACTGAAGCTTTCTTT.

This rearrangement joins TRBV2 to TRBJ1-1, with D maybe TRBD1 (5 bases). Germline CDR1 SNHLY, CDR2 FYNNEI. V lost 10 bases, J lost 3 bases, and 18 bases lay in between. CDR3 length: 14 amino acids. CDR3 amino acids: CAILWGGIYTEAFF. As DNA, the CDR3 is TGTGCCATCCTTTGGGGCGGAATCTACACTGAAGCTTTCTTT.

The J gene is TRBJ1-5, the V gene TRBV15; D gene unclear. With 1 base removed from V and 4 bases from J, the gap between germline ends came to 8 bases. This CDR3 spans 14 amino acids. Germline V gene data show CDR1 as LNHNV and CDR2 as YYDKDF (reference sequence). Here the CDR3 reads CATSRVSSNQPQHF. In DNA, the CDR3 is TGTGCCACCAGCAGAGTTTCATCTAATCAGCCCCAGCATTTT.

V and J are TRBV7-9 and TRBJ2-5, with TRBD2 as a possible D gene (5 bases). The end of the DNA is better explained by TRBJ2-7, so the J call may be wrong. Germline V gene sequence: CDR1 SEHNR, CDR2 FQNEAQ (reference sequence). The CDR3 consists of 15 residues. Here the CDR3 reads CASNRVGSRHYEQYF. In DNA, the CDR3 is TGTGCCAGCAACCGGGTGGGGAGTAGACATTACGAGCAGTACTTC.

The chain has TRBV7-9 and TRBJ2-5; TRBD2 aligns across 13 bases. The CDR3 sequence is 16 residues long. The trim removed 5 bases at V and 4 bases at J, leaving 7 bases unmatched. From germline, CDR1 is SEHNR and CDR2 FQNEAQ (reference sequence). The CDR3 protein is CASSKPGLAGIETQYF. The CDR3 nucleotides read TGTGCCAGCAGCAAACCGGGACTAGCGGGGATAGAGACCCAGTACTTC. Supplemented by reference TRBV7-9 and TRBJ2-5, the full variable domain reads DTGVSQNPRHKITKRGQNVTFRCDPISEHNRLYWYRQTLGQGPEFLTYFQNEAQLEKSRLLSDRFSAERPKGSFSTLEIQRTEQGDSAMYLCASSKPGLAGIETQYFGPGTRLLVL.

This clone has more than one count but fewer than ten. The chain carries TRBV10-3 and TRBJ1-1, with TRBD1 matching 10 bases. CDR1 and CDR2 (germline): ENHRY, SYGVKD. CDR3 length: 13 amino acids. With V trimmed by 4 bases and J by 4 bases, 0 bases remained unmatched. CDR3 loop: CAISGTGGTEAFF. The CDR3 bases are TGTGCCATCAGTGGGACAGGGGGCACTGAAGCTTTCTTT.